One sample yielded the 32 T cell receptor beta chains listed below, sequenced in a study of T cell changes during pregnancy in multiple sclerosis. Clones were sequenced by immunoSEQ multiplex PCR, and TCRdb holds only the in-frame ones, with some missing. The table includes roughly 38,000 clones, 90% to 95% detected once. Sample: CD8+ T cells from peripheral blood mononuclear cells, taken in the third trimester of pregnancy. All receptors derive from a female donor with multiple sclerosis, enrolled in a pregnancy study.

The chain couples TRBV7-8 to TRBJ2-1, with unresolved D. In germline, CDR1 is SGHVS, CDR2 FQNEAQ. V lost 7 bases to trimming and J lost 7 bases, with 14 bases between them. CDR3 length equals 13 residues. DNA of the CDR3: TGTGCCAGCACCATTAGATTCGGGAATGAGCAGTTCTTC. It encodes CASTIRFGNEQFF.

This chain uses TRBV19 with TRBJ2-1, with D hard to call. The CDR3 spans 13 residues. Germline CDR1 is LNHDA and CDR2 is SQIVND (reference sequence). The V gene lost 5 bases and the J gene lost 0 bases, with 5 bases spanning the gap. The CDR3 DNA is TGTGCCAGTAGTGCTACCTCCTACAATGAGCAGTTCTTC. Its protein product is CASSATSYNEQFF.

The chain has TRBV28 and TRBJ1-5, with 10 bases fitting TRBD1. The CDR3 has 16 amino acids. J lost 6 bases, V lost 3 bases, and 8 bases had no gene match. Germline V gene sequence: CDR1 MDHEN, CDR2 SYDVKM. Written as DNA, the CDR3 is TGTGCCAGCAGTTTGGGGACAGGGGTCGGGGCTCAGCCCCAGCATTTT. Translating gives CASSLGTGVGAQPQHF.

The chain combines TRBV7-9 with TRBJ2-5, with TRBD2 identical over 9 bases. CDR3 length: 17 amino acids. Germline loops: CDR1 SEHNR, CDR2 FQNEAQ (reference sequence). Losses at the gene ends were 5 bases for V and 0 bases for J; bases not matched to a gene: 10. The CDR3 reads CASSPGVAGANQETQYF. The CDR3 region has the DNA TGTGCCAGCAGCCCTGGGGTAGCGGGAGCCAACCAAGAGACCCAGTACTTC.

V usage is TRBV19 and J usage is TRBJ2-7; no clear D. The V end lost 3 bases, the J end lost 2 bases, and 14 bases lay between the germline ends. CDR1 and CDR2 (germline): LNHDA, SQIVND (reference sequence). The CDR3 runs 15 residues. Here the CDR3 DNA reads TGTGCCAGTAGTATTAGGTTGGTGGGCACCTACGAGCAGTACTTC. It codes for CASSIRLVGTYEQYF.

The chain joins TRBV5-8 to TRBJ1-4; TRBD1 is a possible D gene (5 bases). Germline V gives CDR1 SGHTS, CDR2 YDEGEE. Deletions cut 0 bases from V and 5 bases from J, with 5 bases between. CDR3 length: 13 amino acids. CDR3 nucleotides: TGTGCCAGCAGCTTGGGGACAAATGAAAAACTGTTTTTT. It encodes CASSLGTNEKLFF.

The rearrangement links TRBV7-8 to TRBJ1-1; TRBD1 might be the D (5 bases). The CDR3 runs to 17 residues. Trimming cost V 1 base and J 4 bases, with 19 bases left between them. Per germline, CDR1 SGHVS and CDR2 FQNEAQ. DNA for the CDR3: TGTGCCAGCAGCTTAGTGCTTCAAACAGGCAAAGGCACTGAAGCTTTCTTT. This sequence encodes CASSLVLQTGKGTEAFF.

The rearrangement uses TRBV6-5 and TRBJ1-1; D not resolved. The CDR3 is made up of 15 amino acids. From germline, CDR1 is MNHEY and CDR2 SVGAGI. V was clipped by 0 bases and J by 2 bases, with 10 bases between them. Written as DNA, the CDR3 is TGTGCCAGCAGTTACTCCAGGACTGCAAACACTGAAGCTTTCTTT. It is translated as CASSYSRTANTEAFF.

This clone has just one count. The V gene is TRBV5-1, the J gene TRBJ1-2; D is possibly TRBD1 (5 bases). V was cut by 0 bases and J by 1 base, with 10 bases left in between. The CDR3 has 15 amino acids. Germline-derived CDR1 and CDR2 are SGHRS and YFSETQ. Here the CDR3 DNA reads TGCGCCAGCAGCTTGGCCCCAGACAGTAACTATGGCTACACCTTC. This gives the protein CASSLAPDSNYGYTF.

This chain uses TRBV29-1 with TRBJ2-1, with 8 bases aligning to TRBD2. The CDR3 covers 15 residues. Trimming took 6 bases from V and 7 from J; bases not matched to a gene: 14. Germline V gene lookup returns CDR1 SQVTM and CDR2 ANQGSEA. The CDR3 loop reads CSVESGTRWRNEQFF. Here the CDR3 DNA reads TGCAGCGTAGAATCCGGGACTAGGTGGAGGAATGAGCAGTTCTTC.

V gene TRBV7-6 combines with J gene TRBJ2-1, with 12 bases identical to TRBD2. The CDR3 runs to 21 residues. Unmatched junction bases numbered 15, after V lost 3 bases and J lost 0 bases. Germline values: CDR1 SGHVS, CDR2 FNYEAQ. In nucleotides, the CDR3 is TGTGCCAGCAGCTTCACCCCCCCGGAACTAGCGGGAGGTGGCTCCTACAATGAGCAGTTCTTC. Protein product: CASSFTPPELAGGGSYNEQFF.

The gene calls are TRBV7-9 and TRBJ1-5, with D tentatively TRBD1 (6 bases). V was clipped by 5 bases and J by 1 base, with 12 bases between them. Looked up from germline, CDR1 is SEHNR and CDR2 is FQNEAQ (reference sequence). This CDR3 region has 15 residues. The CDR3 region is CASSVGGASNQPQHF. Written as DNA, the CDR3 is TGTGCCAGCAGCGTGGGGGGGGCGAGCAATCAGCCCCAGCATTTT.

This rearrangement joins TRBV9 to TRBJ1-4; D may be TRBD1 (5 bases). Deletions cut 0 bases from V and 6 bases from J, with 9 bases between. The CDR3 has 14 amino acids. CDR1 is SGDLS and CDR2 is YYNGEE in the germline V gene. Here the CDR3 DNA reads TGTGCCAGCAGCGTAGGAGGGGACTATGAAAAACTGTTTTTT. It is translated as CASSVGGDYEKLFF.

This chain links TRBV14 with TRBJ1-1, with D possibly being TRBD1 (6 bases). Looked up from germline, CDR1 is SGHDN and CDR2 is FVKESK. Trimming shortened V by 6 bases and J by 1 base, and 18 bases separated the two germline ends. The CDR3 consists of 16 residues. The CDR3 loop is CASSRRPGQTNTEAFF. Written as DNA, the CDR3 is TGTGCCAGCAGTCGTAGACCGGGACAAACGAACACTGAAGCTTTCTTT.

The rearrangement uses TRBV19 and TRBJ2-5; D perhaps matches TRBD1 (6 bases). The CDR3 runs 13 residues. Germline V gene data show CDR1 as LNHDA and CDR2 as SQIVND (reference sequence). Trimming cost V 5 bases and J 3 bases, with 10 bases left between them. The CDR3 sequence is CASSWAGEETQYF. The CDR3 region has the DNA TGTGCCAGTAGTTGGGCAGGGGAAGAGACCCAGTACTTC.

The rearrangement links TRBV27 to TRBJ2-7, with 11 bases aligning to TRBD2. The CDR3 runs to 13 residues. From germline, CDR1 is MNHEY and CDR2 SMNVEV (reference sequence). The junction had 4 bases not matched to a gene; V was cut back by 5 bases and J by 7 bases. The CDR3, as DNA: TGTGCCAGCAGTCCCGGGACTAGCGGTGAGCAGTACTTC. Translating it yields CASSPGTSGEQYF.

This clone was recorded only once. The chain couples TRBV5-4 to TRBJ2-7, with 8 positions matching TRBD2. CDR1 and CDR2 from the germline V gene are SGHNT and YYREEE (reference sequence). This CDR3 contains 12 residues. J lost 5 bases, V lost 4 bases, and 2 bases had no gene match. The CDR3 DNA reads as TGTGCCAGCAGCCCGGGACTAGACGAGCAGTACTTC. Residues: CASSPGLDEQYF. The whole variable domain, filled in from reference TRBV5-4 and TRBJ2-7, reads ETGVTQSPTHLIKTRGQQVTLRCSSQSGHNTVSWYQQALGQGPQFIFQYYREEENGRGNFPPRFSGLQFPNYSSELNVNALELDDSALYLCASSPGLDEQYFGPGTRLTVT.

The chain has TRBV5-4 and TRBJ2-5, with TRBD2 as a possible D gene (6 bases). V was clipped by 1 base and J by 5 bases, with 15 bases between them. The CDR3 is 15 residues long. Germline V gene sequence: CDR1 SGHNT, CDR2 YYREEE (reference sequence). This CDR3 reads CASSLKVGEVETQYF. The CDR3 nucleotides read TGTGCCAGCAGCTTGAAGGTGGGGGAGGTGGAGACCCAGTACTTC.

V is TRBV28 and J is TRBJ2-5; D is possibly TRBD2 (5 bases). This CDR3 spans 15 amino acids. The germline gives CDR1 MDHEN, CDR2 SYDVKM. V lost 3 bases and J lost 1, with 12 bases in between. CDR3 region: CASSFIRESQETQYF. DNA for the CDR3: TGTGCCAGCAGTTTCATCCGGGAATCCCAAGAGACCCAGTACTTC.

This chain connects TRBV4-1 to TRBJ2-5; TRBD1 is a possible D gene (5 bases). The germline V and J ends were trimmed by 3 bases and 3 bases, with 14 bases remaining between them. The CDR3 has 15 residues. The germline CDR1 and CDR2 sequences are MGHRA and YSYEKL. This CDR3 reads CASSQTGLREETQYF. The CDR3 nucleotides read TGCGCCAGCAGCCAGACGGGTCTCAGGGAAGAGACCCAGTACTTC.

The V and J genes are TRBV15 and TRBJ2-1; 9 bases are shared with TRBD2. Germline lookup yields CDR1 LNHNV and CDR2 YYDKDF (reference sequence). CDR3 size: 17 residues. Unmatched junction bases numbered 9, after V lost 0 bases and J lost 6 bases. CDR3 DNA sequence: TGTGCCACCAGCAGAGATCGGGCGGGAGGGCCTAGCAATGAGCAGTTCTTC. It specifies CATSRDRAGGPSNEQFF.

In DNA form, the CDR3 reads TGTGCCAGCAGTGATAGCGGGAGGGGGCCAGATACGCAGTATTTT. This gives the protein CASSDSGRGPDTQYF. The V gene is TRBV6-1, the J gene TRBJ2-3; TRBD2 matches at 11 bases. The V segment lost 3 bases and the J segment 4 bases; nucleotides outside the gene matches: 3. Germline values: CDR1 MNHNS, CDR2 SASEGT. There are 15 residues in the CDR3.

V gene TRBV6-6 combines with J gene TRBJ2-3; 7 nucleotides agree with TRBD2. The J segment lost 2 bases and the V segment lost 0 bases, leaving 5 bases of the junction unmatched. This CDR3 contains 16 residues. Germline lookup yields CDR1 MNHNY and CDR2 SVGAGI (reference sequence). The CDR3 DNA sequence: TGTGCCAGCAGTTACTCGGGCGGGAGCCCCACAGATACGCAGTATTTT. Translated: CASSYSGGSPTDTQYF.

The chain combines TRBV19 with TRBJ2-1, with 7 bases matching TRBD2. Germline-derived CDR1 and CDR2 are LNHDA and SQIVND (reference sequence). This CDR3 comprises 15 residues. V gave up 3 bases and J gave up 2 bases; unmatched junction bases: 4. The CDR3 reads CASSILADTYNEQFF. The DNA for the CDR3 is TGTGCCAGTAGTATCCTAGCGGATACCTACAATGAGCAGTTCTTC. Full variable domain (missing parts from reference TRBV19 and TRBJ2-1): DGGITQSPKYLFRKEGQNVTLSCEQNLNHDAMYWYRQDPGQGLRLIYYSQIVNDFQKGDIAEGYSVSREKKESFPLTVTSAQKNPTAFYLCASSILADTYNEQFFGPGTRLTVL.

CDR3 in amino acids: CASSLAGIERFTDTQYF. CDR3 nucleotides: TGCGCCAGCAGCTTGGCCGGTATCGAGCGGTTCACAGATACGCAGTATTTT. This sequence joins TRBV5-1 and TRBJ2-3; D might be TRBD2 (5 bases). Germline-derived CDR1 and CDR2 are SGHRS and YFSETQ. The CDR3 is 17 amino acids. V was clipped by 0 bases and J by 2 bases, with 16 bases between them.

The chain joins TRBV27 to TRBJ2-5; 8 positions match TRBD2. Germline loops: CDR1 MNHEY, CDR2 SMNVEV (reference sequence). V dropped 6 bases and J dropped 5; count of bases not matched to a gene: 11. The CDR3 sequence is 15 residues long. CDR3 residues: CASRVSGTMGETQYF. The CDR3 DNA reads TGTGCCAGCAGGGTTAGCGGGACTATGGGGGAGACCCAGTACTTC.

The chain employs TRBV28 and TRBJ2-2, with D unresolved. The CDR3 consists of 13 residues. The germline CDR1 and CDR2 sequences are MDHEN and SYDVKM. Trimming took 3 bases from V and 4 from J, leaving 6 bases between them. CDR3 coding DNA: TGTGCCAGCAGTTTCAGGCTCACCGGGGAGCTGTTTTTT. Translation gives CASSFRLTGELFF.

The rearrangement links TRBV6-5 to TRBJ2-1; TRBD2 matches at 8 bases. The CDR3 has 13 amino acids. Unmatched junction bases numbered 9, after V lost 10 bases and J lost 7 bases. Germline CDR1 is MNHEY and CDR2 is SVGAGI. CDR3 loop: CAIGRGDVNEQFF. Written as DNA, the CDR3 is TGTGCCATCGGGAGGGGCGATGTTAATGAGCAGTTCTTC.

V is TRBV28 and J is TRBJ1-2; 10 bases align to TRBD1. V gave up 7 bases and J gave up 2 bases; unmatched junction bases: 4. The CDR3 is 14 amino acids. Germline loops: CDR1 MDHEN, CDR2 SYDVKM. In nucleotides, the CDR3 is TGTGCCAGCACCCGACAGGGGGCGAACTATGGCTACACCTTC. Protein sequence: CASTRQGANYGYTF.

J is TRBJ2-7 and V is TRBV7-9; D gene uncertain. The CDR3 spans 12 residues. CDR1 is SEHNR and CDR2 is FQNEAQ in the germline V gene (reference sequence). The V gene lost 5 bases and the J gene lost 5 bases, with 10 bases spanning the gap. The CDR3 region has the DNA TGTGCCAGCAGCCGGTTAGTGAACGAGCAGTACTTC. This gives the protein CASSRLVNEQYF. Full variable domain (remainder filled in from reference TRBV7-9 and TRBJ2-7): DTGVSQNPRHKITKRGQNVTFRCDPISEHNRLYWYRQTLGQGPEFLTYFQNEAQLEKSRLLSDRFSAERPKGSFSTLEIQRTEQGDSAMYLCASSRLVNEQYFGPGTRLTVT.

The chain recombines TRBV15 with TRBJ2-5, with D maybe TRBD2 (5 bases). The CDR3 has 18 amino acids. Looked up from germline, CDR1 is LNHNV and CDR2 is YYDKDF (reference sequence). Trimming removed 0 bases at V and 2 bases at J, with 19 bases between. This CDR3 is CATSREIRARGIQETQYF. In nucleotides, the CDR3 is TGTGCCACCAGCAGAGAGATTCGGGCACGGGGTATACAAGAGACCCAGTACTTC.

The chain links TRBV5-6 to TRBJ1-2; 7 nucleotides agree with TRBD1. V was clipped by 1 base and J by 4 bases; unmatched bases: 7. CDR1 is SGHDT and CDR2 is YYEEEE in the germline V gene. CDR3 size: 15 residues. This CDR3 is CASSLKGQAIYGYTF. Here the CDR3 DNA reads TGTGCCAGCAGCTTGAAAGGACAGGCGATCTATGGCTACACCTTC.